These 10 T cell receptor beta chains came from one sample sequenced in a study of blood T cell repertoires in COVID-19. Some clones are missing from TCRdb's copy, which holds only in-frame ones; the method was immunoSEQ multiplex PCR. This table has roughly 140,000 clones, roughly 82% appearing once. The specimen sequenced was peripheral blood. Every receptor here comes from a woman between 50 and 59 years old with acute or convalescent COVID-19.

The CDR3 nucleotides read TGTGCCAGCAGCCGCGACAGGGCCGGCGGCTACACCTTC. It encodes CASSRDRAGGYTF. The chain is built from TRBV3-1 (or the pseudogene TRBV3-2) and TRBJ1-2; 7 bases agree with TRBD1. The V segment lost 4 bases and the J segment 8 bases; nucleotides outside the gene matches: 7. Germline-derived CDR1 and CDR2 are LGHDT and YNNKEL (reference sequence). This CDR3 is 13 amino acids long.

The chain employs TRBV28 and TRBJ1-1, with 7 bases lining up with TRBD1. Germline V gene lookup returns CDR1 MDHEN and CDR2 SYDVKM. This CDR3 spans 16 amino acids. Trimming removed 3 bases from V and 1 base from J; junction bases left unmatched: 8. For the CDR3, the DNA is TGTGCCAGCAGTTTTCGACAGGGCTCCGGGAACACTGAAGCTTTCTTT. It encodes CASSFRQGSGNTEAFF.

The V call is TRBV9, the J call TRBJ2-7; D not certain. The CDR3 runs 16 residues. Trimming left V 1 base short and J 0 bases short, with 14 bases between. The V gene's germline CDR1 is SGDLS and CDR2 YYNGEE. CDR3 nucleotide sequence: TGTGCCAGCAGCGTATCGCAGAGCGTTGGCTCCTACGAGCAGTACTTC. Translating gives CASSVSQSVGSYEQYF.

The V gene is TRBV3-1 (or the pseudogene TRBV3-2), the J gene TRBJ2-7, with D hard to call. The V end was cut by 4 bases, the J end by 2 bases, with 15 bases between. The germline CDR1 and CDR2 sequences are LGHDT and YNNKEL (reference sequence). The CDR3 covers 15 residues. Here the CDR3 DNA reads TGTGCCAGCAGCCCCCTGGGTAGCTACGCCTACGAGCAGTACTTC. Its translation is CASSPLGSYAYEQYF.

This clone has a single count. The genes are TRBV4-3 and TRBJ2-7, with 12 bases lining up with TRBD2. Germline CDR1 LGHNA, CDR2 YSLEER. V gave up 1 base and J gave up 5 bases; unmatched junction bases: 6. The CDR3 spans 16 residues. CDR3 sequence reads: CASSQAPSGGAHEQYF. The CDR3 bases are TGCGCCAGCAGCCAAGCCCCTAGCGGGGGGGCCCACGAGCAGTACTTC.

The V and J genes are TRBV4-3 and TRBJ2-5; 8 bases are a match to TRBD2. This CDR3 has 15 residues. V lost 1 base and J lost 2; bases outside the gene matches: 3. Germline V gives CDR1 LGHNA, CDR2 YSLEER. CDR3 DNA: TGCGCCAGCAGCCAAGGCGGGGGGTTGCAAGAGACCCAGTACTTC. This gives the protein CASSQGGGLQETQYF.

The V call is TRBV4-2, the J call TRBJ2-3; 13 nucleotides match TRBD2. CDR3 length: 17 residues. V gave up 2 bases and J gave up 1 base; unmatched junction bases: 3. Per the germline V gene, CDR1 is LGHNA and CDR2 is YNFKEQ. This CDR3 reads CASSQPLAGGGTDTQYF. The DNA of the CDR3 is TGTGCCAGCAGCCAACCACTAGCGGGGGGGGGCACAGATACGCAGTATTTT.

The chain links TRBV5-4 to TRBJ1-2; 7 nucleotides match TRBD1. Germline-derived CDR1 and CDR2 are SGHNT and YYREEE (reference sequence). The CDR3 is 13 amino acids. V was pared by 6 bases and J by 6 bases, with 8 bases of the junction left unmatched. For the CDR3, the DNA is TGTGCCAGCATCCTGCAGGGGGGCGATGGCTACACCTTC. It specifies CASILQGGDGYTF. Combining the CDR3 with reference TRBV5-4 and TRBJ1-2 gives the whole variable domain ETGVTQSPTHLIKTRGQQVTLRCSSQSGHNTVSWYQQALGQGPQFIFQYYREEENGRGNFPPRFSGLQFPNYSSELNVNALELDDSALYLCASILQGGDGYTFGSGTRLTVV.

The rearrangement joins TRBV5-1 to TRBJ2-7; 8 nucleotides match TRBD1. Per germline, CDR1 SGHRS and CDR2 YFSETQ. Trimming removed 3 bases from V and 5 bases from J; junction bases left unmatched: 10. The CDR3 contains 15 residues. The CDR3 nucleotides read TGCGCCAGCAGCTCCCCAGGGGGCGAAACCCACGAGCAGTACTTC. It translates to CASSSPGGETHEQYF.

The J gene is TRBJ2-7, the V gene TRBV11-1, with 10 bases identical to TRBD1. There are 15 residues in the CDR3. The trim removed 3 bases at V and 5 bases at J, leaving 7 bases unmatched. The V gene's germline CDR1 is SGHAT and CDR2 FQDESV (reference sequence). The CDR3 is CASSFHGTGVDEQYF. The CDR3 nucleotides are TGTGCCAGCAGCTTCCACGGGACAGGGGTGGACGAGCAGTACTTC.